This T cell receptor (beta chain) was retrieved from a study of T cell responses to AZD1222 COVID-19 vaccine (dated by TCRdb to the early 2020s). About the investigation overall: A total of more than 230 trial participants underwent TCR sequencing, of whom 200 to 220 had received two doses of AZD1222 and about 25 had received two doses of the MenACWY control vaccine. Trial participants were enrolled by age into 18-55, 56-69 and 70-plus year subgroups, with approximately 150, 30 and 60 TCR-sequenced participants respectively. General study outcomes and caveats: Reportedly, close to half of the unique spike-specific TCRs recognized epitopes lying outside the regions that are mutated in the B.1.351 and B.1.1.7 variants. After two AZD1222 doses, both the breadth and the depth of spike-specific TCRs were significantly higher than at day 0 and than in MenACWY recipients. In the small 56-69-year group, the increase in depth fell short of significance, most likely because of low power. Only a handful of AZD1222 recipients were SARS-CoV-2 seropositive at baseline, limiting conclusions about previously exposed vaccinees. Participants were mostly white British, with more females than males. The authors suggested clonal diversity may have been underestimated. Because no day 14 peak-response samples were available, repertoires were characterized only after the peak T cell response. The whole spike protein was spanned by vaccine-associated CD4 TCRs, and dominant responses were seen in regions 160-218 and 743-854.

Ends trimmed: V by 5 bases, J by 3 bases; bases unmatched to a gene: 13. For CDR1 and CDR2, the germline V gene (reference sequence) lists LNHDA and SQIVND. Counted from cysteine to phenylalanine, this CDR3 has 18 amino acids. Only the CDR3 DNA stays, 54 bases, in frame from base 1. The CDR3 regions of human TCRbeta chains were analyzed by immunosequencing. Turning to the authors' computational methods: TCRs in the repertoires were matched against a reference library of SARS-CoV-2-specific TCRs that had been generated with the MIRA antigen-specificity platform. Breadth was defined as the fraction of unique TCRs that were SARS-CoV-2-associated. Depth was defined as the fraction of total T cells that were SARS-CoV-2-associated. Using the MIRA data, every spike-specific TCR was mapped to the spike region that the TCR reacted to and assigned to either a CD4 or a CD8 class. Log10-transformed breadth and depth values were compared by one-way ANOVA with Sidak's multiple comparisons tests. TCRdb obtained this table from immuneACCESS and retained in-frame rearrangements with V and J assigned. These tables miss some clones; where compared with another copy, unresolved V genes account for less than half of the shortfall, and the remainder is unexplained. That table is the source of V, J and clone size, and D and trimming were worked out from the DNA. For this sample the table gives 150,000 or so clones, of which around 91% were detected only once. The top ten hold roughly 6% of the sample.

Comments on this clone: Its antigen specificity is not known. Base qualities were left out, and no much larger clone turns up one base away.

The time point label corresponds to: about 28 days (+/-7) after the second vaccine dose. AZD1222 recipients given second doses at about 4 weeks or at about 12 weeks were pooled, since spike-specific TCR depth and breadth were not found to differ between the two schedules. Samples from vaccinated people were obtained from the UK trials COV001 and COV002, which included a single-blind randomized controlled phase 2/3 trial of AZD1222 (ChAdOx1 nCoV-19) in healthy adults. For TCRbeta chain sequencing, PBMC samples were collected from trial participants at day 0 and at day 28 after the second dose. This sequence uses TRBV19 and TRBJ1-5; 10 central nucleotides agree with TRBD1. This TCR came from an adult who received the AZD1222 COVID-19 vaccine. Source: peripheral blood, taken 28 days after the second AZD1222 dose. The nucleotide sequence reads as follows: TGTGCCAGTAGTCCTAGGCCTGGGACAGGGGTCTTCAATCAGCCCCAGCATTTT. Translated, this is CASSPRPGTGVFNQPQHF.